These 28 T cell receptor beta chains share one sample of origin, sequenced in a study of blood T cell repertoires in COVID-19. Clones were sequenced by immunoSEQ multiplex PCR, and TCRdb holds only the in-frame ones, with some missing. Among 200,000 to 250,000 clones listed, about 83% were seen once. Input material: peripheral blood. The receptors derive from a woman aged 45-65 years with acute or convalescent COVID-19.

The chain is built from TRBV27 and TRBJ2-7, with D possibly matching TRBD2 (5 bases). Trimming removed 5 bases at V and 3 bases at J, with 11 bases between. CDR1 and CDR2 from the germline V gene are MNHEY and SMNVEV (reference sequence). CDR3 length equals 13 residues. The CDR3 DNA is TGTGCCAGCAGTCAGTCAGCGGTCTACGAGCAGTACTTC. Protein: CASSQSAVYEQYF.

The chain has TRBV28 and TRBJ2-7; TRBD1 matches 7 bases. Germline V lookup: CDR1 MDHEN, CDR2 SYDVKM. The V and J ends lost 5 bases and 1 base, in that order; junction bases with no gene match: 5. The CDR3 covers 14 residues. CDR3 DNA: TGTGCCAGCAGTGGCTACAGGGGTTCCTACGAGCAGTACTTC. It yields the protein CASSGYRGSYEQYF. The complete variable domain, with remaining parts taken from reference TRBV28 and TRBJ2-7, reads DVKVTQSSRYLVKRTGEKVFLECVQDMDHENMFWYRQDPGLGLRLIYFSYDVKMKEKGDIPEGYSVSREKKERFSLILESASTNQTSMYLCASSGYRGSYEQYFGPGTRLTVT.

The CDR3 sequence is CAIRNRGEAFF. CDR3 in DNA: TGTGCCATTAGAAACAGGGGTGAAGCTTTCTTT. The chain links TRBV19 to TRBJ1-1, with TRBD1 identical over 7 bases. The CDR3 is 11 residues long. Unmatched junction bases numbered 6, after V lost 10 bases and J lost 7 bases. Germline V lookup: CDR1 LNHDA, CDR2 SQIVND (reference sequence). Looking up the rest from reference TRBV19 and TRBJ1-1 gives the full variable domain: DGGITQSPKYLFRKEGQNVTLSCEQNLNHDAMYWYRQDPGQGLRLIYYSQIVNDFQKGDIAEGYSVSREKKESFPLTVTSAQKNPTAFYLCAIRNRGEAFFGQGTRLTVV.

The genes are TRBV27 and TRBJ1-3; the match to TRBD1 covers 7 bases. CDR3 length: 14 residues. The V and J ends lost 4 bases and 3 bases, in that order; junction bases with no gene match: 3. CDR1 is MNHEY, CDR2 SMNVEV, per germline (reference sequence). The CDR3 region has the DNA TGTGCCAGCAGTTCGACAGGGTTTGGAAACACCATATATTTT. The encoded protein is CASSSTGFGNTIYF.

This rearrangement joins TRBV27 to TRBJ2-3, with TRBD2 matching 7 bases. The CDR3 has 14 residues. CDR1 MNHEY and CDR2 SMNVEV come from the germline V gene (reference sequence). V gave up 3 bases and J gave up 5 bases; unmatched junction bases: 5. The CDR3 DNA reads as TGTGCCAGCAGTTTGAGGTCGGGGGGAGATACGCAGTATTTT. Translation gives CASSLRSGGDTQYF.

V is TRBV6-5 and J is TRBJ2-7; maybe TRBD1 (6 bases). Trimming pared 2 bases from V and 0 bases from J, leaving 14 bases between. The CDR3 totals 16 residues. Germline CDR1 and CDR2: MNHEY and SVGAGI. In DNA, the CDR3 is TGTGCCAGCAGTTACGCTACAGGGAGCCCCTCCTACGAGCAGTACTTC. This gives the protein CASSYATGSPSYEQYF.

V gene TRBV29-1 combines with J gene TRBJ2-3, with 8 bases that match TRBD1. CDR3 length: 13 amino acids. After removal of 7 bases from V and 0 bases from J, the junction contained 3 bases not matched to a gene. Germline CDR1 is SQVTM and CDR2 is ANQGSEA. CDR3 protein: CSDGQGSTDTQYF. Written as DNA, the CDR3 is TGCAGCGATGGACAGGGAAGCACAGATACGCAGTATTTT.

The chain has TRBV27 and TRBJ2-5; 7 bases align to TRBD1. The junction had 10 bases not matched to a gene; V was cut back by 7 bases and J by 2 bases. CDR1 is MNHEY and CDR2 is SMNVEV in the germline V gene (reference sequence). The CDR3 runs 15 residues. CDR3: CASNSRGQPQETQYF. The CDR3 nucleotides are TGTGCCAGCAACTCTCGGGGACAGCCTCAAGAGACCCAGTACTTC.

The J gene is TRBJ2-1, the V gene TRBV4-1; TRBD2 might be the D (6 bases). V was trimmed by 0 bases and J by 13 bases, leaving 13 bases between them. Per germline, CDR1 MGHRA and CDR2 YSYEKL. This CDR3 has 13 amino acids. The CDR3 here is CASSQDPQRVQFF. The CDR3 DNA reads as TGCGCCAGCAGCCAAGACCCCCAGCGGGTTCAGTTCTTC.

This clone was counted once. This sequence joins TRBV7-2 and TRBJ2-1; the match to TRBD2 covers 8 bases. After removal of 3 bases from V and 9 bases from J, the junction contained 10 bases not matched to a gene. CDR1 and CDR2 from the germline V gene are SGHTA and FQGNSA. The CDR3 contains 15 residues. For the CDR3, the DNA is TGTGCCAGCAGCTTCGACGGGGGGGCTTATAGTGAGCAGTTCTTC. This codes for CASSFDGGAYSEQFF.

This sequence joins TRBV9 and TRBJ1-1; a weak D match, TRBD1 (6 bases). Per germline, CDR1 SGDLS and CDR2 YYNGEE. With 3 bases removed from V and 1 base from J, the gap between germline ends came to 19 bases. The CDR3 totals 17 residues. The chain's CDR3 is CASSARTTGLRNTEAFF. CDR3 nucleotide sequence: TGTGCCAGCAGCGCGAGGACCACAGGGTTAAGGAACACTGAAGCTTTCTTT. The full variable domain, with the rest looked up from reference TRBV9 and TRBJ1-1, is DSGVTQTPKHLITATGQRVTLRCSPRSGDLSVYWYQQSLDQGLQFLIQYYNGEERAKGNILERFSAQQFPDLHSELNLSSLELGDSALYFCASSARTTGLRNTEAFFGQGTRLTVV.

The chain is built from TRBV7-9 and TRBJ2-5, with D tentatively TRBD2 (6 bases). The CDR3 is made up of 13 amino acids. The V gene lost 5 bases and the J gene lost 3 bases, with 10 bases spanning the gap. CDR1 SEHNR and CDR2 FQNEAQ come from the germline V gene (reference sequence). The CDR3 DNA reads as TGTGCCAGCAGCCGGGGACTGAAAGAGACCCAGTACTTC. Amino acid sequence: CASSRGLKETQYF.

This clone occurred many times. For the CDR3, the DNA is TGTGCCAGCAGCCAAGAAAGAGGATTCGGGGAGCTGTTTTTT. Protein: CASSQERGFGELFF. The genes are TRBV3-1 (or the pseudogene TRBV3-2) and TRBJ2-2; D not certain. Germline V CDR1 and CDR2: LGHDT, YNNKEL (reference sequence). V was pared by 0 bases and J by 7 bases, with 9 bases between. The CDR3 runs to 14 residues.

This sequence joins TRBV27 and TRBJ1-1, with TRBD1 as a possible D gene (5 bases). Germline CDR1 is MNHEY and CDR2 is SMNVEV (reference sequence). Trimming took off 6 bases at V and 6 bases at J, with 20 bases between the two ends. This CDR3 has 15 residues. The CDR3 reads CASRRMGKGGAEAFF. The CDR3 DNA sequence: TGTGCCAGCAGAAGGATGGGGAAAGGAGGGGCTGAAGCTTTCTTT.

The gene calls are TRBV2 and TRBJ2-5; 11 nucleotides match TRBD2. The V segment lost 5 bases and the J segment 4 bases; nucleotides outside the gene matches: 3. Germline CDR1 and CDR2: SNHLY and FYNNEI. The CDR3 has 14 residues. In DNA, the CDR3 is TGTGCCAGCAGTACTGGACTAGCGGGAGAGACCCAGTACTTC. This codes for CASSTGLAGETQYF.

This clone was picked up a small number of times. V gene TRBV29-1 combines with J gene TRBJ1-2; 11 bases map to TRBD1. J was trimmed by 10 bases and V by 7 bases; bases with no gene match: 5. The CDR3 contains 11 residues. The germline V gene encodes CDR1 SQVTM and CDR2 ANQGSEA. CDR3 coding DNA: TGCAGCGCGGGACAGGGGGTAGACTACACCTTC. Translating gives CSAGQGVDYTF.

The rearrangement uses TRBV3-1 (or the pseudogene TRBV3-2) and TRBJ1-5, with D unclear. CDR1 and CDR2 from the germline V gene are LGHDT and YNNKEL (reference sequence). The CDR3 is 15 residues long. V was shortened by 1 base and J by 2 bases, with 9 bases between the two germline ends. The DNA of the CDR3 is TGTGCCAGCAGCCAAGGAGGACTAGGCAATCAGCCCCAGCATTTT. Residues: CASSQGGLGNQPQHF.

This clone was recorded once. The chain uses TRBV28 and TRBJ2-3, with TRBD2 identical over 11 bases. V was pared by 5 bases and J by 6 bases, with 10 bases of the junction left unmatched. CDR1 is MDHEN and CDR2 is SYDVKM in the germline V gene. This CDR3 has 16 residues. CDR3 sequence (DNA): TGTGCCAGCAGTGCCGCTAGCGGGAGGATGATGGATACGCAGTATTTT. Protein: CASSAASGRMMDTQYF.

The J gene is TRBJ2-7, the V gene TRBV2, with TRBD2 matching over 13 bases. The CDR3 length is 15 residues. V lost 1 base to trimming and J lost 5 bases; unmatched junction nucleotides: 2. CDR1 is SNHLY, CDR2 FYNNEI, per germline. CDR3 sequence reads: CASSEGTSGRHEQYF. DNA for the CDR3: TGTGCCAGCAGTGAAGGGACTAGCGGGAGACACGAGCAGTACTTC.

CDR3 sequence: CASSPGQGNTEAFF. CDR3 nucleotides: TGCGCCAGCAGCCCGGGACAGGGGAACACTGAAGCTTTCTTT. The chain combines TRBV5-1 with TRBJ1-1; 9 bases match TRBD1. The length of the CDR3 is 14 residues. J gave up 1 base and V 4 bases, and 2 bases lay outside the gene matches. The germline gives CDR1 SGHRS, CDR2 YFSETQ.

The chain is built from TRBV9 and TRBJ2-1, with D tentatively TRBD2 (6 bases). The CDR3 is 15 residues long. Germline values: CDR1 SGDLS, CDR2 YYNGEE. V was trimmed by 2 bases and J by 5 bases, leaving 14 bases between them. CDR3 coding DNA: TGTGCCAGCAGCGTCGGGGGACCCTGGAACAATGAGCAGTTCTTC. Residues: CASSVGGPWNNEQFF.

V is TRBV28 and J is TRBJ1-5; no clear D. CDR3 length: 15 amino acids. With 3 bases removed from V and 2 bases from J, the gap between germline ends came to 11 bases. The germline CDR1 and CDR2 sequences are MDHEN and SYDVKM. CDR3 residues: CASSFTGRGNQPQHF. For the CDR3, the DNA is TGTGCCAGCAGTTTCACGGGTCGAGGCAATCAGCCCCAGCATTTT.

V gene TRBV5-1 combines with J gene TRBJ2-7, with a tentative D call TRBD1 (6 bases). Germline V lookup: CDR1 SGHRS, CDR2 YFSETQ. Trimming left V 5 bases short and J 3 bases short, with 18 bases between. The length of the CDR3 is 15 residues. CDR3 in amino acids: CASRGLQGEGYEQYF. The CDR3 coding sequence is TGCGCCAGCAGAGGTCTACAGGGCGAGGGCTACGAGCAGTACTTC.

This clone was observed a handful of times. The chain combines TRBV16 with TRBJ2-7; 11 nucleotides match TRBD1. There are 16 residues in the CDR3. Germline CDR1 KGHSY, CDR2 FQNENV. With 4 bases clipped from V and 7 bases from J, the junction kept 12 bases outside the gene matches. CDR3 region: CASSLLVGTGGREQYF. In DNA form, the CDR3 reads TGTGCCAGCAGCCTTCTCGTCGGGACAGGGGGTAGGGAGCAGTACTTC.

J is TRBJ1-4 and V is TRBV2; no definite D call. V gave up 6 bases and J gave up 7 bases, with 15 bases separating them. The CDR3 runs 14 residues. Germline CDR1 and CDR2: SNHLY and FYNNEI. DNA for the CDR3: TGTGCCAGCAGGAGACTGTCAAGTAGTGAAAAACTGTTTTTT. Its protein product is CASRRLSSSEKLFF.

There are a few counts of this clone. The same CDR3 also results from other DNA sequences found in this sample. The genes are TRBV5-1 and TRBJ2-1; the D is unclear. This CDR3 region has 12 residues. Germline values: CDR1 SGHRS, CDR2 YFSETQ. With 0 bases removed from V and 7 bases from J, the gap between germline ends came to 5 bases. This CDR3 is CASSLVRNEQFF. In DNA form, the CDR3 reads TGCGCCAGCAGCTTGGTCAGGAATGAGCAGTTCTTC.

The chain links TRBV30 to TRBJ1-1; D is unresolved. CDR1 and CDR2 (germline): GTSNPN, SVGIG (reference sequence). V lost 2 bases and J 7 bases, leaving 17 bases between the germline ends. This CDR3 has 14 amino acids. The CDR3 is CAWSHDYGQSEAFF. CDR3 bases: TGTGCCTGGAGTCATGATTATGGGCAGAGTGAAGCTTTCTTT.

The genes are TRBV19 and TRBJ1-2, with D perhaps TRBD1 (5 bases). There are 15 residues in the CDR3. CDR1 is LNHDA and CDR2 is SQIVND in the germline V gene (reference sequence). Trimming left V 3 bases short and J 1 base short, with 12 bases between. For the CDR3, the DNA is TGTGCCAGTAGTATTGCCGGACATAGTAACTATGGCTACACCTTC. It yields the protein CASSIAGHSNYGYTF.